Listed here are 28 T cell receptor beta chains from one sample, sequenced in a study of cytomegalovirus exposure and HLA in healthy donors. The PCR employed 60 Vbeta primers together with 13 Jbeta primers. Profiled with immunoSEQ multiplex PCR; TCRdb holds only in-frame clones, not every one. The data contain under 150,000 clones, roughly three fifths of them seen just once; the ten biggest clones take up less than 9.5%. The specimen sequenced was PBMCs. The receptors here all came from a woman between 40 and 55 years old in good health and CMV-seropositive.

V gene TRBV7-2 combines with J gene TRBJ2-1; 7 nucleotides align to TRBD2. CDR3 length: 16 amino acids. Germline CDR1 reads SGHTA; CDR2 reads FQGNSA. J was trimmed by 4 bases and V by 5 bases; bases with no gene match: 11. This chain's CDR3 is CASSPGPSGEYNEQFF. DNA for the CDR3: TGTGCCAGCAGCCCAGGGCCTAGCGGAGAATACAATGAGCAGTTCTTC.

This clone was detected a few times. The chain recombines TRBV6-1 with TRBJ2-3; 14 nucleotides align to TRBD2. This CDR3 spans 16 amino acids. The trim removed 4 bases at V and 6 bases at J, leaving 6 bases unmatched. Germline loops: CDR1 MNHNS, CDR2 SASEGT. For the CDR3, the DNA is TGTGCCAGCAGTGGACTAGCGGGAGGGCTAACCGATACGCAGTATTTT. Translated, it gives CASSGLAGGLTDTQYF.

J is TRBJ1-1 and V is TRBV7-9; tentatively, D is TRBD1 (6 bases). The CDR3 length is 16 residues. The V end lost 1 base, the J end lost 6 bases, and 18 bases lay between the germline ends. Per the germline V gene, CDR1 is SEHNR and CDR2 is FQNEAQ (reference sequence). The CDR3 sequence is CASSLDLGAWSPEAFF. CDR3 sequence (DNA): TGTGCCAGCAGCTTAGATCTGGGGGCATGGAGCCCTGAAGCTTTCTTT.

This chain uses TRBV27 with TRBJ1-2; 10 positions match TRBD1. CDR3 length: 15 amino acids. J lost 6 bases, V lost 4 bases, and 8 bases had no gene match. CDR1 is MNHEY, CDR2 SMNVEV, per germline (reference sequence). CDR3 nucleotide sequence: TGTGCCAGCAGTTCACCGGGACAGGGGCACGATGGCTACACCTTC. Its translation: CASSSPGQGHDGYTF.

In this sample, this clone turned up a few times. J is TRBJ2-7 and V is TRBV9; 7 positions agree with TRBD2. This CDR3 spans 15 amino acids. CDR1 SGDLS and CDR2 YYNGEE come from the germline V gene. With V trimmed by 2 bases and J by 2 bases, 7 bases remained unmatched. Here the CDR3 DNA reads TGTGCCAGCAGCGTCGGCGGGAGAATAGCCTACGAGCAGTACTTC. Residues: CASSVGGRIAYEQYF.

This clone has only a few counts. The V and J genes are TRBV2 and TRBJ2-7, with D possibly matching TRBD1 (5 bases). Germline V gene sequence: CDR1 SNHLY, CDR2 FYNNEI. V was cut by 2 bases and J by 0 bases, with 11 bases left in between. The CDR3 runs to 15 residues. The CDR3 spells CASSERRQPSYEQYF. CDR3 bases: TGTGCCAGCAGTGAAAGGCGACAGCCCTCCTACGAGCAGTACTTC.

This chain uses TRBV28 with TRBJ2-1, with a weak D call TRBD1 (7 bases). The germline V and J ends were trimmed by 6 bases and 7 bases, with 16 bases remaining between them. CDR1 is MDHEN, CDR2 SYDVKM, per germline. CDR3 length: 14 residues. The CDR3 sequence is CASREGQLSNEQFF. CDR3 in DNA: TGTGCCAGCAGGGAGGGACAGCTTTCGAATGAGCAGTTCTTC.

As to this clone: Germline is not matched at one junction end, which may reflect a read error. The chain is built from TRBV7-9 and TRBJ2-1; 7 bases match TRBD1. This CDR3 is 15 amino acids long. CDR1 and CDR2 from the germline V gene are SEHNR and FQNEAQ (reference sequence). The CDR3 is CPSSPGTAHHNEQFF. CDR3 coding DNA: TGTCCCAGCAGCCCCGGGACAGCCCACCACAATGAGCAGTTCTTC. Filled out from reference TRBV7-9 and TRBJ2-1, the complete variable domain reads DTGVSQNPRHKITKRGQNVTFRCDPISEHNRLYWYRQTLGQGPEFLTYFQNEAQLEKSRLLSDRFSAERPKGSFSTLEIQRTEQGDSAMYLCPSSPGTAHHNEQFFGPGTRLTVL.

The chain couples TRBV5-5 to TRBJ1-3; no clear D gene. The CDR3 runs to 14 residues. Germline CDR1 reads SGHKS; CDR2 reads YYEKEE (reference sequence). Deletions cut 0 bases from V and 0 bases from J, with 4 bases between. CDR3 region: CASSLVLSGNTIYF. In nucleotides, the CDR3 is TGTGCCAGCAGCTTGGTCCTCTCTGGAAACACCATATATTTT.

The chain employs TRBV5-4 and TRBJ2-1, with 16 bases aligning to TRBD2. V lost 4 bases to trimming and J lost 10 bases; unmatched junction nucleotides: 8. The CDR3 loop spans 16 amino acids. Germline CDR1 and CDR2: SGHNT and YYREEE (reference sequence). For the CDR3, the DNA is TGTGCCAGCAGCCGCAACCCGGGACTAGCGGGAGGGGAGCAGTTCTTC. Amino acid sequence: CASSRNPGLAGGEQFF. Full variable domain (remainder filled in from reference TRBV5-4 and TRBJ2-1): ETGVTQSPTHLIKTRGQQVTLRCSSQSGHNTVSWYQQALGQGPQFIFQYYREEENGRGNFPPRFSGLQFPNYSSELNVNALELDDSALYLCASSRNPGLAGGEQFFGPGTRLTVL.

This chain uses TRBV6-6 with TRBJ1-1, with a weak D call TRBD1 (5 bases). V dropped 5 bases and J dropped 1 base, with 11 bases sitting between them. The CDR3 is 14 amino acids. Germline CDR1 reads MNHNY; CDR2 reads SVGAGI (reference sequence). The CDR3 spells CASSRGITNTEAFF. Written as DNA, the CDR3 is TGTGCCAGCAGTCGGGGGATCACGAACACTGAAGCTTTCTTT.

The V call is TRBV6-1, the J call TRBJ2-2; D call uncertain. V was shortened by 2 bases and J by 7 bases, with 8 bases between the two germline ends. This CDR3 spans 13 amino acids. From germline, CDR1 is MNHNS and CDR2 SASEGT. The CDR3 spells CASSESQVGELFF. CDR3 DNA sequence: TGTGCCAGCAGTGAATCCCAGGTCGGGGAGCTGTTTTTT.

This CDR3 reads CASSPYAAGATGELFF. CDR3 coding DNA: TGTGCCAGCAGCCCCTATGCAGCGGGAGCGACCGGGGAGCTGTTTTTT. The chain has TRBV9 and TRBJ2-2; 8 nucleotides agree with TRBD2. This CDR3 has 16 residues. From germline, CDR1 is SGDLS and CDR2 YYNGEE. With V trimmed by 4 bases and J by 5 bases, 10 bases remained unmatched.

The chain has TRBV27 and TRBJ2-7, with 12 bases fitting TRBD2. The CDR3 is 19 amino acids. J lost 5 bases, V lost 6 bases, and 20 bases had no gene match. The germline gives CDR1 MNHEY, CDR2 SMNVEV (reference sequence). The CDR3 DNA follows: TGTGCCAGCAGAGGACTAGCGGGACCCTTTACACATAGAGGAGACGAGCAGTACTTC. Its protein is CASRGLAGPFTHRGDEQYF.

The chain joins TRBV19 to TRBJ1-4, with D possibly being TRBD1 (5 bases). CDR3 length equals 15 residues. Germline V lookup: CDR1 LNHDA, CDR2 SQIVND (reference sequence). Trimming took 7 bases from V and 8 from J, leaving 20 bases between them. The CDR3 DNA follows: TGTGCCAGTAAGGTGGGGACTGAACTTGAGGAAAAACTGTTTTTT. Its translation: CASKVGTELEEKLFF. The full variable domain, completed using reference TRBV19 and TRBJ1-4, is DGGITQSPKYLFRKEGQNVTLSCEQNLNHDAMYWYRQDPGQGLRLIYYSQIVNDFQKGDIAEGYSVSREKKESFPLTVTSAQKNPTAFYLCASKVGTELEEKLFFGSGTQLSVL.

The chain employs TRBV27 and TRBJ1-4; a possible D gene is TRBD1 (6 bases). CDR1 MNHEY and CDR2 SMNVEV come from the germline V gene (reference sequence). CDR3 length: 16 amino acids. With 4 bases removed from V and 5 bases from J, the gap between germline ends came to 17 bases. CDR3 nucleotides: TGTGCCAGCAGTTCCTCCAGGGGCGGTTCAAATGAAAAACTGTTTTTT. Residues: CASSSSRGGSNEKLFF.

The V gene is TRBV7-9, the J gene TRBJ2-5; 7 nucleotides line up with TRBD1. The J call may be mistaken, given a closer DNA end match to TRBJ2-7. From germline, CDR1 is SEHNR and CDR2 FQNEAQ (reference sequence). CDR3 size: 14 residues. CDR3 sequence: CASSLSQGAYEQYF. The CDR3 nucleotides are TGTGCCAGCAGCTTAAGCCAGGGGGCCTACGAGCAGTACTTC.

The rearrangement uses TRBV5-8 and TRBJ2-2; 7 bases map to TRBD2. With V trimmed by 4 bases and J by 0 bases, 15 bases remained unmatched. This CDR3 has 19 residues. CDR1 is SGHTS, CDR2 YDEGEE, per germline. The DNA of the CDR3 is TGTGCCAGCAGCCAATTGGGGCGGGGGACTACCCCGAACACCGGGGAGCTGTTTTTT. Protein product: CASSQLGRGTTPNTGELFF.

The V and J genes are TRBV19 and TRBJ2-7; 13 positions match TRBD2. The V segment lost 4 bases and the J segment 2 bases; nucleotides outside the gene matches: 2. Germline V CDR1 and CDR2: LNHDA, SQIVND (reference sequence). CDR3 length: 15 amino acids. The CDR3 nucleotides are TGTGCCAGTAGTAAACTAGCGGGAGGGGCCTACGAGCAGTACTTC. Translation: CASSKLAGGAYEQYF.

The chain is built from TRBV6-4 and TRBJ2-2; TRBD1 matches 8 bases. This CDR3 has 14 residues. The V and J ends lost 6 bases and 5 bases, in that order; junction bases with no gene match: 5. Germline V gene sequence: CDR1 MRHNA, CDR2 SNTAGT. The chain's CDR3 is CASSQGAETGELFF. The CDR3 nucleotides read TGTGCCAGCAGCCAGGGGGCAGAGACCGGGGAGCTGTTTTTT.

This clone occurred a few times. The chain uses TRBV7-9 and TRBJ1-1; D is unresolved. The V gene's germline CDR1 is SEHNR and CDR2 FQNEAQ (reference sequence). CDR3 length equals 15 residues. V was shortened by 3 bases and J by 5 bases, with 16 bases between the two germline ends. DNA for the CDR3: TGTGCCAGCAGCTTCACCCAAGCGGGTCGGACTGAAGCTTTCTTT. Translating gives CASSFTQAGRTEAFF.

This clone was observed once. The chain is built from TRBV5-1 and TRBJ2-1; D is ambiguous. Between the trimmed V and J ends, which lost 4 bases and 10 bases, there was a span of 12 bases. Looked up from germline, CDR1 is SGHRS and CDR2 is YFSETQ. There are 12 residues in the CDR3. CDR3 loop: CASSPSMREQFF. CDR3 nucleotide sequence: TGCGCCAGCAGCCCCTCCATGCGAGAGCAGTTCTTC.

The chain uses TRBV19 and TRBJ2-7; TRBD2 matches at 12 bases. The CDR3 length is 16 residues. Germline assignment: CDR1 LNHDA and CDR2 SQIVND (reference sequence). The V gene end was trimmed by 6 bases and the J gene end by 6 bases; junction bases not matched to a gene: 12. The CDR3 bases are TGTGCCAGTAGGGGACTAGCGGGCCCCGGTAGGGGCGAGCAGTACTTC. This sequence encodes CASRGLAGPGRGEQYF.

This clone was detected many times. The rearrangement joins TRBV2 to TRBJ2-2; D uncertain. Trimming stripped 3 bases from V and 6 bases from J, with 14 bases between. This CDR3 is 15 amino acids long. The germline V gene encodes CDR1 SNHLY and CDR2 FYNNEI. CDR3 region: CASSDLTGWAGELFF. In nucleotides, the CDR3 is TGTGCCAGCAGTGATTTAACGGGTTGGGCCGGGGAGCTGTTTTTT.

The chain is built from TRBV28 and TRBJ2-7; 12 positions agree with TRBD2. V trimming: 6 bases; J trimming: 3 bases; junction bases outside the gene matches: 6. The CDR3 consists of 15 residues. Looked up from germline, CDR1 is MDHEN and CDR2 is SYDVKM. CDR3 nucleotides: TGTGCCAGCAGCACCCGACTAGCGGGAGACTACGAGCAGTACTTC. Its translation: CASSTRLAGDYEQYF. Complete variable domain (other parts from reference TRBV28 and TRBJ2-7): DVKVTQSSRYLVKRTGEKVFLECVQDMDHENMFWYRQDPGLGLRLIYFSYDVKMKEKGDIPEGYSVSREKKERFSLILESASTNQTSMYLCASSTRLAGDYEQYFGPGTRLTVT.

CDR3 protein: CASSPGVGQGYGYTF. The DNA of the CDR3 is TGTGCCAGCAGCCCCGGGGTAGGACAGGGCTATGGCTACACCTTC. This chain connects TRBV6-5 to TRBJ1-2; 8 positions agree with TRBD1. Trimming cost V 6 bases and J 4 bases; bases outside gene matches: 10. CDR1 is MNHEY, CDR2 SVGAGI, per germline. The CDR3 consists of 15 residues.

The chain is built from TRBV2 and TRBJ1-4; D gene uncertain. The CDR3 covers 13 residues. Germline V lookup: CDR1 SNHLY, CDR2 FYNNEI. Trimming pared 8 bases from V and 3 bases from J, leaving 10 bases between. The CDR3 DNA follows: TGTGCCAGCTGTACAGACCCTAATGAAAAACTGTTTTTT. Protein sequence: CASCTDPNEKLFF.

In this sample, this clone turned up a few times. J is TRBJ1-1 and V is TRBV19; 8 bases map to TRBD1. The V segment lost 4 bases and the J segment 3 bases; nucleotides outside the gene matches: 7. The CDR3 covers 15 residues. Per germline, CDR1 LNHDA and CDR2 SQIVND (reference sequence). DNA of the CDR3: TGTGCCAGTAGTACCCTCCAGGGGGCTGACACTGAAGCTTTCTTT. This translates into CASSTLQGADTEAFF.